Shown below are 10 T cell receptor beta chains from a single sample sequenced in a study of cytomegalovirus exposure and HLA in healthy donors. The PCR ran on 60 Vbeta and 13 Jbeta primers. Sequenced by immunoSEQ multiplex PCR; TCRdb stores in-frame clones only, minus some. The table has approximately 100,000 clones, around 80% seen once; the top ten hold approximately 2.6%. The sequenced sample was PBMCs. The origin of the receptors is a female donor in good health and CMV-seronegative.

The CDR3 is CASSLAGRGIQETQYF. The CDR3 coding sequence is TGTGCCAGCAGTCTGGCGGGCAGGGGTATCCAAGAGACCCAGTACTTC. This sequence joins TRBV5-8 and TRBJ2-5; possible D gene TRBD1, 6 bases. Trimming removed 5 bases from V and 1 base from J, with 18 bases in between. CDR3 size: 16 residues. CDR1 is SGHTS and CDR2 is YDEGEE in the germline V gene. The full variable domain, its missing parts supplied by reference TRBV5-8 and TRBJ2-5, is EAGVTQSPTHLIKTRGQQATLRCSPISGHTSVYWYQQALGLGLQFLLWYDEGEERNRGNFPPRFSGRQFPNYSSELNVNALELEDSALYLCASSLAGRGIQETQYFGPGTRLLVL.

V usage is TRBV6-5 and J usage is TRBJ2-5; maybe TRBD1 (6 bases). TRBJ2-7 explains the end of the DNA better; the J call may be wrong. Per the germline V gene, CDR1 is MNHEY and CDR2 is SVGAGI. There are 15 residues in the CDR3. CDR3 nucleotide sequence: TGTGCCAGCAGTTACTCGGACCAAGGGGGATACGAGCAGTACTTC. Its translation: CASSYSDQGGYEQYF.

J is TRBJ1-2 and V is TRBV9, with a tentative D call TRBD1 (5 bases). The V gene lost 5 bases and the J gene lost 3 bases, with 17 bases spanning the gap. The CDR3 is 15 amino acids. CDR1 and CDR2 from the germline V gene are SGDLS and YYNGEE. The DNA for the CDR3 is TGTGCCAGCAGTTATACCGGGAGAGGGGACTATGGCTACACCTTC. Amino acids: CASSYTGRGDYGYTF.

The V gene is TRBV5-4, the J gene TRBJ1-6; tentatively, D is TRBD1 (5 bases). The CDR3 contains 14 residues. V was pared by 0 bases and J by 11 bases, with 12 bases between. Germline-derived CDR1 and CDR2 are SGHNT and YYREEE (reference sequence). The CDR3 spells CASSLGGGEAPLHF. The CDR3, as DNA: TGTGCCAGCAGCTTGGGCGGGGGTGAGGCACCCCTCCACTTT.

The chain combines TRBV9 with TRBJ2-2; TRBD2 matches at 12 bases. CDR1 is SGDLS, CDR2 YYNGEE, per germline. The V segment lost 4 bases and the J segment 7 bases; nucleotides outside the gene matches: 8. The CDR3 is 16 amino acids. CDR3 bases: TGTGCCAGCAGCTCTAGCGGGGGGGCCGGTATCGGGGAGCTGTTTTTT. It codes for CASSSSGGAGIGELFF.

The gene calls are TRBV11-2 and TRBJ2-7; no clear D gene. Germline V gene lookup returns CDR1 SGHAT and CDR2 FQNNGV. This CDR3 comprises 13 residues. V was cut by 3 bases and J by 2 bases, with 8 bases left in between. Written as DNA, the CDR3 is TGTGCCAGCAGCTTCCCTCAGGCCTACGAGCAGTACTTC. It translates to CASSFPQAYEQYF.

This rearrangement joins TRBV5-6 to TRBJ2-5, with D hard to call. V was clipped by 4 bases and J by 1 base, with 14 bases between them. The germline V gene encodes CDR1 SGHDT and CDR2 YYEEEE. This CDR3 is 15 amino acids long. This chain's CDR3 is CASSLVESTQETQYF. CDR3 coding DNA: TGTGCCAGCAGCCTCGTAGAGTCTACCCAAGAGACCCAGTACTTC.

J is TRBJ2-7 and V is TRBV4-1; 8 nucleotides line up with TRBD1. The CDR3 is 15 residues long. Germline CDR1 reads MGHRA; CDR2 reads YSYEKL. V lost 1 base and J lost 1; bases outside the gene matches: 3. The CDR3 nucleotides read TGCGCCAGCAGCCAAGGGCAGGGGGCGTCCTACGAGCAGTACTTC. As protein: CASSQGQGASYEQYF.

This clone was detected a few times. The CDR3 region is CASSPRTGLENTEAFF. The CDR3 region has the DNA TGTGCCAGCTCACCACGAACAGGGTTGGAGAACACTGAAGCTTTCTTT. This chain uses TRBV18 with TRBJ1-1; D possibly corresponds to TRBD1 (6 bases). Between the trimmed V and J ends, which lost 1 base and 1 base, there was a span of 13 bases. The CDR3 has 16 amino acids. Germline lookup yields CDR1 KGHSH and CDR2 LQKENI.

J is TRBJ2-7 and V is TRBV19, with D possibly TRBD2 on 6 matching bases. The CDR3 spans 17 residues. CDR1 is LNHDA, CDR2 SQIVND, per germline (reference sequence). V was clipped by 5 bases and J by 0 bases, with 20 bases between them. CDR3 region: CASSPVARGTASYEQYF. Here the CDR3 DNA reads TGTGCCAGTAGTCCGGTCGCCCGGGGGACGGCCTCCTACGAGCAGTACTTC.